The sequence of this T cell receptor (beta chain) was determined in a study of beta chain features in type 1 diabetes. Findings and caveats of the study: Shorter TCRB CDR3s, moderately but significantly so, marked every one of the four CD4+ subsets in Type 1 diabetes patients.

The investigators reverse transcribed all of the isolated RNA, so they sequenced expressed TCRB transcripts. Measured with immunoSEQ multiplex PCR; TCRdb has only the in-frame clones, and not every one. The profile covers roughly 150,000 clones, with about 10% appearing a single time and 0.7% taken by the ten largest. Cells sorted by CD45RO/CCR7/CD25/CD127/CD95/CD27 comprised CD4+ naive, central memory, regulatory and stem cell-like memory cells. In all sorted populations, purity surpassed 95%. CDR1 and CDR2 from the germline V gene are SGHNT and YENEEA. There are 13 residues in the CDR3. V trimming: 2 bases; J trimming: 6 bases; junction bases outside the gene matches: 2. This clone showed up just a few times. Its target is unknown.

The chain has TRBV11-3 and TRBJ2-7; 9 bases fit TRBD1. This clonotype originated in a woman in her 30s with type 1 diabetes. The specimen was central memory CD4+ T cells from blood. The CDR3 DNA reads as TGTGCCAGCAGCTTACGGACAGGGGTCGAGCAGTACTTC. This gives the protein CASSLRTGVEQYF.